The clone carrying this T cell receptor beta chain was recorded many times. The antigen is not known. The data were taken from a study of T cells in Graves' hyperthyroidism and ophthalmopathy. Study results and caveats: Ophthalmopathy was told apart from stable hyperthyroidism by a 13 V-J model. Blood held most thyroid clonotypes expanded above 0.001 frequency.

Fresh 10 ml peripheral blood yielded PBMCs. Amplification of TCR beta CDR3 regions was performed using RNA transcripts as template. An initial round of RT-PCR targeting the TCR CDR3 relied on the HTBI primer set. TCRdb itself ran the multiplex PCR reads through MiXCR, one entry per CDR3 protein. The table shows 330,000 or so distinct CDR3 sequences, with about a sixth occurring only once. The receptor was derived from a woman aged 40 to 50 with Graves' ophthalmopathy. Sequenced material: blood.

The CDR3 region has the DNA TGTGCCTGCGCTGCGAGTTATGGCTACACCTTC. Residues: CACAASYGYTF. The V gene is TRBV30, the J gene TRBJ1-2; D remains unclear. CDR1 is GTSNPN, CDR2 SVGIG, per germline (reference sequence). Between the trimmed V and J ends, which lost 6 bases and 5 bases, there was a span of 10 bases. The CDR3 has 11 residues.